This entry is about one TCR beta chain. These data are taken from a study of control samples from healthy donors and cancer patients. Using immunoSEQ multiplex PCR, the repertoire was profiled, and TCRdb retains in-frame clones only, with some absent. The data hold about 74,000 clones, with 88% observed a single time. Per the germline V gene, CDR1 is SEHNR and CDR2 is FQNEAQ (reference sequence). The V gene lost 5 bases and the J gene lost 7 bases, with 9 bases spanning the gap. The CDR3 totals 12 residues. This TCR came from a woman between 50 and 59 years old in good health. The V gene is TRBV7-9, the J gene TRBJ1-5; D is unresolved. Source material: blood. CDR3 sequence (DNA): TGTGCCAGCAGCCGAGACACGCAGCCCCAGCATTTT. This encodes CASSRDTQPQHF. Together with reference TRBV7-9 and TRBJ1-5, the CDR3 gives the full variable domain: DTGVSQNPRHKITKRGQNVTFRCDPISEHNRLYWYRQTLGQGPEFLTYFQNEAQLEKSRLLSDRFSAERPKGSFSTLEIQRTEQGDSAMYLCASSRDTQPQHFGDGTRLSIL.